Detailed here is one T cell receptor (beta chain). These data belong to a study of blood T cell repertoires in COVID-19. The CDR3 sequence is 14 residues long. Germline-derived CDR1 and CDR2 are KGHSH and LQKENI. V lost 3 bases, J lost 5 bases, and 13 bases lay in between. Here immunoSEQ multiplex PCR was the method, and the copy in TCRdb shows in-frame clones only, minus some. This table holds 150,000 or so clones, approximately 82% found once. This TCR came from a human donor with acute or convalescent COVID-19. The donor label of this sample is uncertain. V gene TRBV18 combines with J gene TRBJ1-2; tentatively, D is TRBD1 (5 bases). Sequenced input: peripheral blood. CDR3 sequence: CASSPTEIPYGYTF. CDR3 sequence (DNA): TGTGCCAGCTCACCGACAGAAATACCTTATGGCTACACCTTC.